This T cell receptor (beta chain) emerged from a study of T cells after yellow fever vaccination. Germline trimming cut 7 bases from V and 2 bases from J; bases unmatched to any gene: 13. CDR3 length: 17 residues. TCRdb reprocessed the 5' RACE reads via MiXCR and lists one record per CDR3 protein. In the table there are 95,000 to 150,000 distinct CDR3 sequences, almost 9% of which are singletons. The receptor was isolated from a man between 18 and 35 years old who received the YFV17D yellow fever vaccine. The source material was CD8+ T cells sorted from PBMCs, sampled on the day of the yellow fever booster vaccination. The chain carries TRBV23-1 and TRBJ2-3; TRBD1 matches at 9 bases. TRBV23-1 carries the ORF label, with uncertain function. DNA for the CDR3: TGCGCCAGCATTCCACTCGCCCGGGACAGGGTCACAGATACGCAGTATTTT. As protein: CASIPLARDRVTDTQYF.